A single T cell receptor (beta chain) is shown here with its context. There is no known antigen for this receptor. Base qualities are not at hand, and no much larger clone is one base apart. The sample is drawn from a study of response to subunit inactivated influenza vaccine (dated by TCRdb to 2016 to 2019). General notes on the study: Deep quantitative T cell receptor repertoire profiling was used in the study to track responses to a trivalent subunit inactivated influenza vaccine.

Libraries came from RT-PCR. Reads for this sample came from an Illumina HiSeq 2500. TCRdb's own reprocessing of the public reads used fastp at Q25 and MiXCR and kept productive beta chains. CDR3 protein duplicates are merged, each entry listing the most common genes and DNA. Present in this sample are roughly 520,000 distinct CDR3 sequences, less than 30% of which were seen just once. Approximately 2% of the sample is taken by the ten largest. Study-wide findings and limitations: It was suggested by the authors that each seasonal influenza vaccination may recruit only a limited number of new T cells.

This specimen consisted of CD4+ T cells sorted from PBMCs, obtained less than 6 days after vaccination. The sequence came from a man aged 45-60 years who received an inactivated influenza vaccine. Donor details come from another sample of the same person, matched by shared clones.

The CDR3 region: CASSPVAGGQSEQFF. The nucleotides read TGCGCCAGCAGCCCTGTAGCGGGGGGGCAGAGTGAGCAGTTCTTC. This chain joins TRBV5-1 to TRBJ2-1, with 11 bases in between that match TRBD2. From the germline V gene, CDR1 is SGHRS and CDR2 is YFSETQ. Clipping removes 4 bases from V and 9 bases from J, with 9 as the unmatched junction base count. From the cysteine through the phenylalanine, the CDR3 covers 15 amino acids. Of all the DNA, just the CDR3 is kept, 45 bases in frame from base 1. The variable domain in full, with residues beyond the CDR3 obtained from the reference TRBV5-1 and TRBJ2-1 genes, is KAGVTQTPRYLIKTRGQQVTLSCSPISGHRSVSWYQQTPGQGLQFLFEYFSETQRNKGNFPGRFSGRQFSNSRSEMNVSTLELGDSALYLCASSPVAGGQSEQFFGPGTRLTVL.